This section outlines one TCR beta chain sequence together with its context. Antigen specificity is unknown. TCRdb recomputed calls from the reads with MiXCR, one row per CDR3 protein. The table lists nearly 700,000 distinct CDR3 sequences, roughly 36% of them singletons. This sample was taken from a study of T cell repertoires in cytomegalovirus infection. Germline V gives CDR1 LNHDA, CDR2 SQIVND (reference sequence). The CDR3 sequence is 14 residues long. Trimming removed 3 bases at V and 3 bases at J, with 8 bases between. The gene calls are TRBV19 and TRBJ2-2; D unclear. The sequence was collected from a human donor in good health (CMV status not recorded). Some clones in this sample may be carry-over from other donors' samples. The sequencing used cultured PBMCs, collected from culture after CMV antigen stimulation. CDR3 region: CASSIVRDTGELFF. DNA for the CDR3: TGTGCCAGTAGTATTGTTAGGGACACCGGGGAGCTGTTTTTT. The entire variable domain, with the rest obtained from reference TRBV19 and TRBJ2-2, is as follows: DGGITQSPKYLFRKEGQNVTLSCEQNLNHDAMYWYRQDPGQGLRLIYYSQIVNDFQKGDIAEGYSVSREKKESFPLTVTSAQKNPTAFYLCASSIVRDTGELFFGEGSRLTVL.